A selection of T cell receptor beta chains follows, all from one sample in a study of cytomegalovirus exposure and HLA in healthy donors. Clones were read by immunoSEQ multiplex PCR, and TCRdb kept only the in-frame ones, dropping some. The table has some 110,000 clones, roughly 70% seen once. The sample comprised PBMCs. The origin of the receptors is a male donor in good health and CMV-seropositive. CDR3s include the opening cysteine and the closing phenylalanine or tryptophan. D genes are given only for firm matches. Size values are once, few and many counts, or a class for expanded clones, and some rows have none.

D,size,J,V,CDR3,DNA
NA,once,TRBJ2-2,TRBV4-2,CASSHEMRTGELFF,TGTGCCAGCAGCCACGAAATGCGCACCGGGGAGCTGTTTTTT
NA,NA,TRBJ1-1,TRBV6-5,CASIPPQGEAFF,TGTGCCAGCATACCTCCCCAGGGAGAAGCTTTCTTT
TRBD2,NA,TRBJ2-1,TRBV25-1,CASSEYRGTSGNEQFF,TGTGCCAGCAGTGAATATAGGGGGACTAGCGGCAATGAGCAGTTCTTC
TRBD2,few,TRBJ2-7,TRBV7-9,CASSSSGLYEQYF,TGTGCCAGCAGCTCTAGCGGTCTCTACGAGCAGTACTTC
NA,NA,TRBJ2-3,TRBV9,CASSSNRGTDTQYF,TGTGCCAGCAGCTCTAACAGGGGCACAGATACGCAGTATTTT
NA,NA,TRBJ2-7,TRBV27,CASSLSQALYEQYF,TGTGCCAGCAGTTTATCACAGGCGCTCTACGAGCAGTACTTC
TRBD1,NA,TRBJ2-2,TRBV5-1,CASSPSDRAGTGELFF,TGCGCCAGCAGCCCCTCGGACAGGGCGGGAACCGGGGAGCTGTTTTTT
TRBD1,NA,TRBJ2-3,TRBV2,CASRAGQGRGDTQYF,TGTGCCAGCAGGGCCGGACAGGGGAGGGGAGATACGCAGTATTTT
NA,few,TRBJ2-2,TRBV4-2,CASSQGDAGPGELFF,TGTGCCAGCAGCCAAGGTGACGCGGGTCCCGGGGAGCTGTTTTTT
TRBD2,NA,TRBJ2-7,TRBV6-6,CASSRLAGVEYEQYF,TGTGCCAGCAGTCGGCTAGCGGGAGTTGAGTACGAGCAGTACTTC
TRBD2,NA,TRBJ2-5,TRBV7-9,CASSPPDNPAGAQYF,TGTGCCAGCAGCCCGCCGGACAATCCGGCGGGGGCCCAGTACTTC
NA,once,TRBJ1-2,TRBV27,CASSFLGVYGYTF,TGTGCCAGCAGTTTCTTAGGGGTTTATGGCTACACCTTC
NA,few,TRBJ2-7,TRBV5-6,CASSLQITPPSHEQYF,TGTGCCAGCAGCTTACAAATAACACCCCCCTCCCACGAGCAGTACTTC
TRBD2,once,TRBJ2-3,TRBV30,CAWSVWGGGTDTQYF,TGTGCCTGGAGTGTATGGGGAGGGGGCACAGATACGCAGTATTTT
TRBD1,NA,TRBJ2-3,TRBV27,CASPNRQGPDTQYF,TGTGCCAGCCCTAACCGACAGGGACCAGATACGCAGTATTTT
TRBD1,NA,TRBJ1-1,TRBV5-6,CASSWDRGMSEAFF,TGTGCCAGCAGCTGGGACAGGGGAATGAGTGAAGCTTTCTTT
TRBD1,NA,TRBJ2-7,TRBV29-1,CSVANSLPDRGEQYF,TGCAGCGTTGCCAACAGCCTTCCGGACAGGGGCGAGCAGTACTTC
TRBD2,NA,TRBJ2-3,TRBV27,CASSAGTSSWDTQYF,TGTGCCAGCAGTGCGGGGACTAGTTCATGGGATACGCAGTATTTT
TRBD1,NA,TRBJ1-2,TRBV5-1,CASSQGQHNYGYTF,TGCGCCAGCAGCCAGGGACAGCATAACTATGGCTACACCTTC
NA,few,TRBJ1-1,TRBV6-5,CASSYGGGPMNTEAFF,TGTGCCAGCAGTTATGGGGGGGGACCGATGAACACTGAAGCTTTCTTT
TRBD1,few,TRBJ1-1,TRBV9,CASSLTGVGTEAFF,TGTGCCAGCAGCCTGACAGGGGTTGGGACTGAAGCTTTCTTT
NA,few,TRBJ2-3,TRBV11-1,CASSPGDTQYF,TGTGCCAGCAGCCCAGGAGATACGCAGTATTTT
TRBD1,few,TRBJ2-7,TRBV5-5,CASSRTGGTYEQYF,TGTGCCAGCAGCAGGACAGGAGGTACCTACGAGCAGTACTTC
NA,NA,TRBJ2-3,TRBV27,CASAALVAGRGGDTQYF,TGTGCCAGCGCTGCACTGGTTGCGGGGAGAGGAGGAGATACGCAGTATTTT
NA,few,TRBJ1-1,TRBV25-1,CASSEPGTIGGEAFF,TGTGCCAGCAGTGAGCCCGGGACAATCGGTGGTGAAGCTTTCTTT
NA,NA,TRBJ1-5,TRBV19,CASSIAGSNQPQHF,TGTGCCAGTAGTATAGCAGGAAGCAATCAGCCCCAGCATTTT
TRBD2,NA,TRBJ2-3,TRBV29-1,CSVDAGGRASDTQYF,TGCAGCGTTGATGCCGGCGGGAGGGCCTCAGATACGCAGTATTTT
TRBD1,NA,TRBJ2-7,TRBV4-1,CASSPTGDSSYEQYF,TGCGCCAGCAGTCCTACAGGGGATTCGTCCTACGAGCAGTACTTC
TRBD2,NA,TRBJ2-5,TRBV10-3,CAISVVSGGPVQETQYF,TGTGCCATCAGTGTGGTTAGCGGGGGGCCCGTACAAGAGACCCAGTACTTC
TRBD1,NA,TRBJ2-3,TRBV7-6,CASSLGRAGTVTDTQYF,TGTGCCAGCAGCTTAGGGCGTGCCGGGACAGTGACAGATACGCAGTATTTT
NA,NA,TRBJ2-7,TRBV28,CASSLSGNQYF,TGTGCCAGCAGTTTATCCGGGAATCAGTACTTC
NA,NA,TRBJ1-3,TRBV7-2,CASSLESGTGNTIYF,TGTGCCAGCAGCTTAGAGTCAGGGACTGGAAACACCATATATTTT
TRBD2,few,TRBJ2-2,TRBV30,CAWKALPGTSGRIKTGELFF,TGTGCCTGGAAGGCACTCCCCGGGACTAGCGGGAGGATTAAGACCGGGGAGCTGTTTTTT
TRBD1,few,TRBJ1-5,TRBV18,CASSTLGQGADQPQHF,TGTGCCAGCTCAACACTAGGACAGGGGGCCGATCAGCCCCAGCATTTT
NA,NA,TRBJ1-1,TRBV2,CATGTYQNTEAFF,TGTGCTACAGGGACATACCAGAACACTGAAGCTTTCTTT
TRBD1,NA,TRBJ2-4,TRBV4-3,CASSHQTGWERVQYF,TGCGCCAGCAGCCACCAGACAGGGTGGGAGAGGGTTCAGTACTTC
NA,NA,TRBJ2-3,TRBV19,CASSLYSGVADTQYF,TGTGCCAGTAGTCTATACTCAGGGGTCGCAGATACGCAGTATTTT
NA,NA,TRBJ1-2,TRBV4-2,CASSQDRRDIYGYPF,TGTGCCAGCAGCCAAGATCGCCGGGACATCTATGGCTACCCCTTC
NA,NA,TRBJ2-7,TRBV4-2,CASSQGSGSYEQYF,TGTGCCAGCAGCCAAGGGAGCGGCTCCTACGAGCAGTACTTC
NA,NA,TRBJ1-5,TRBV9,CASSNGVDQPQHF,TGTGCCAGCAGCAACGGGGTCGATCAGCCCCAGCATTTT
TRBD1,NA,TRBJ2-3,TRBV6-4,CASSQGQTTDTQYF,TGTGCCAGCAGCCAGGGACAGACCACAGATACGCAGTATTTT
NA,NA,TRBJ2-1,TRBV29-1,CSVGGDSYNEQFF,TGCAGCGTTGGGGGGGATTCCTACAATGAGCAGTTCTTC
NA,NA,TRBJ1-1,TRBV10-1,CATRDSCDHTEAFF,TGCGCCACCAGGGACTCCTGCGACCACACTGAAGCTTTCTTT
NA,few,TRBJ1-1,TRBV7-2,CASSLGWGGTEAFF,TGTGCCAGCAGCTTAGGATGGGGAGGCACTGAAGCTTTCTTT
TRBD2,NA,TRBJ2-7,TRBV10-3,CAINPGLAGTYEQYF,TGTGCCATCAATCCAGGACTAGCGGGGACCTACGAGCAGTACTTC
NA,NA,TRBJ2-7,TRBV6-5,CASSYLQGSYEQYF,TGTGCCAGCAGTTACTTACAGGGTTCCTACGAGCAGTACTTC
NA,NA,TRBJ2-7,TRBV4-2,CASSQGGATPYEQYF,TGTGCCAGCAGCCAGGGGGGGGCTACTCCCTACGAGCAGTACTTC
TRBD1,once,TRBJ2-1,TRBV7-8,CASSFGTGTTRSGPNEQFF,TGTGCCAGCAGCTTTGGGACAGGGACGACTAGAAGCGGCCCAAATGAGCAGTTCTTC
NA,NA,TRBJ1-1,TRBV10-3,CAISETGKNTEAFF,TGTGCCATCAGTGAAACAGGGAAGAACACTGAAGCTTTCTTT